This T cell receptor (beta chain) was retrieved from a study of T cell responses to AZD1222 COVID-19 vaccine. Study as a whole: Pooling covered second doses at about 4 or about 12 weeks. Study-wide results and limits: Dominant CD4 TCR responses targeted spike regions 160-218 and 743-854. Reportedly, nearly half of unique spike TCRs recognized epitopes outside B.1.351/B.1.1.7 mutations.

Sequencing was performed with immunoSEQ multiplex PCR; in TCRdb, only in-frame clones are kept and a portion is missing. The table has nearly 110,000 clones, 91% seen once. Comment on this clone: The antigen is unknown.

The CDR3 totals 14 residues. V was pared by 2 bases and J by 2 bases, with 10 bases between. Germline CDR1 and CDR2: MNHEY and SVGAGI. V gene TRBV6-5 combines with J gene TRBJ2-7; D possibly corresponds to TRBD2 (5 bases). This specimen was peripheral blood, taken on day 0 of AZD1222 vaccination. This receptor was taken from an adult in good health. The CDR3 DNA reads TGTGCCAGCAGTTACGGGAGAAGAACCTACGAGCAGTACTTC. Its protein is CASSYGRRTYEQYF.